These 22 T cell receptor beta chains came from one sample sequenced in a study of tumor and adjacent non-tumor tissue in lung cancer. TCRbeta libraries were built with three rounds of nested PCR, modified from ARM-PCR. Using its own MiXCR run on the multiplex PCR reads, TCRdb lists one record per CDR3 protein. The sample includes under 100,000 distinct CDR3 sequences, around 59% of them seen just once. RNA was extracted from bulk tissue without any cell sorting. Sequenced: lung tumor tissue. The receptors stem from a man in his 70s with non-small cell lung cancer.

The DNA of the CDR3 is TGTGTCGGCAGCCTGGAGAGGGGGGACGAGCAGTACTTC. Its translation is CVGSLERGDEQYF. The chain combines TRBV6-5 with TRBJ2-7; the D call may be TRBD1 or TRBD2 (6 bases each). The CDR3 is 13 residues long. Germline V CDR1 and CDR2: MNHEY, SVGAGI.

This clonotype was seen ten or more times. DNA for the CDR3: TGTGCCAGCAGGAACCCTGGACTAGCGCGGAAGCATGAGCAGTTCTTC. This codes for CASRNPGLARKHEQFF. The V call is TRBV6-1, the J call TRBJ2-1, with 9 positions matching TRBD2. Trimming took 6 bases from V and 8 from J; bases not matched to a gene: 14. The germline CDR1 and CDR2 sequences are MNHNS and SASEGT. The CDR3 runs 16 residues.

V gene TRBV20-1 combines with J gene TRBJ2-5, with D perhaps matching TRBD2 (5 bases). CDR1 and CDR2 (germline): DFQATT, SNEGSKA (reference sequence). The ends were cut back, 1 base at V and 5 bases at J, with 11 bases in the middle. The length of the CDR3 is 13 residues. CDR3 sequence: CSARGRGWETQYF. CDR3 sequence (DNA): TGCAGTGCTAGAGGCCGAGGGTGGGAGACCCAGTACTTC.

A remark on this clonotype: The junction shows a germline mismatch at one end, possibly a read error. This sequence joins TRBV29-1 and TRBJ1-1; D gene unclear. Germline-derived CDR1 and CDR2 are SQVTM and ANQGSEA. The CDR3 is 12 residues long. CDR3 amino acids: CSVTFQAAEAFF. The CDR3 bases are TGCAGCGTTACATTTCAGGCAGCTGAAGCATTCTTT.

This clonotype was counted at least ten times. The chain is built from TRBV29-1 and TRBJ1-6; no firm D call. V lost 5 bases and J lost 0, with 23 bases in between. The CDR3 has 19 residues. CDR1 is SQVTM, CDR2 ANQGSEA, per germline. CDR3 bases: TGCAGCGTTCCCCTGCAGTCGGACCTTAGAAGCTCCTATAATTCACCCCTCCACTTT. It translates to CSVPLQSDLRSSYNSPLHF. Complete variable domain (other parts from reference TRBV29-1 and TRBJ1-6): SAVISQKPSRDICQRGTSLTIQCQVDSQVTMMFWYRQQPGQSLTLIATANQGSEATYESGFVIDKFPISRPNLTFSTLTVSNMSPEDSSIYLCSVPLQSDLRSSYNSPLHFGNGTRLTVT.

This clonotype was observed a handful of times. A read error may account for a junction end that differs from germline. CDR3: CASRQLDSYEQCF. As DNA, the CDR3 is TGTGCCAGCAGGCAACTGGACAGCTATGAGCAGTGCTTC. This chain links TRBV6-5 with TRBJ2-7; D possibly corresponds to TRBD1 (6 bases). The CDR3 contains 13 residues. The germline V gene has CDR1 MNHEY and CDR2 SVGAGI.

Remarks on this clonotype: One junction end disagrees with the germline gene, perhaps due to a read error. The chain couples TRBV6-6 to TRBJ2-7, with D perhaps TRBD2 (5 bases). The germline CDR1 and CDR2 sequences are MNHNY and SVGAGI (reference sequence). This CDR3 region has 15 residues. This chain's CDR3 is CASSYPGLGSYEQYF. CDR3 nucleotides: TGTGCCAGCAGTTACCCCGGACTGGGGTCGTACGAACAGTACTTC.

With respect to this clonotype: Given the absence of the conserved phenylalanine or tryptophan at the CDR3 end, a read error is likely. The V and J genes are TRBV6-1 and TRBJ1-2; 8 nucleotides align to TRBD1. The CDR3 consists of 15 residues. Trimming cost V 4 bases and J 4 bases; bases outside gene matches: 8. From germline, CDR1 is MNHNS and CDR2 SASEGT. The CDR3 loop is CASSAWTGSPYGYTS. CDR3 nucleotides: TGTGCCAGCAGTGCCTGGACAGGGAGCCCCTATGGCTACACCTCC.

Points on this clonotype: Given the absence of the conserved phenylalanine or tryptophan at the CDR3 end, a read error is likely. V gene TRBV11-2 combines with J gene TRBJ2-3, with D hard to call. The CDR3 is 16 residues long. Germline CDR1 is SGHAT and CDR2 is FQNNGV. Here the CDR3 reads CAGSLDMTTSTDTQYL. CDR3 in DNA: TGTGCCGGCAGCCTAGACATGACGACTAGCACAGATACGCAGTATTTA.

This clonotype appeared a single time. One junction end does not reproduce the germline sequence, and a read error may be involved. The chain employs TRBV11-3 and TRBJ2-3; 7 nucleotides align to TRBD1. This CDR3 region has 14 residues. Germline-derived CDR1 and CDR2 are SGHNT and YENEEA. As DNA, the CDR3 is TGTGCCATCAGCTCAGGGGGACGTACAGATACGCAGTATTTT. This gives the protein CAISSGGRTDTQYF.

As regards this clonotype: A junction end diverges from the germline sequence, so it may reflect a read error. CDR3 sequence: CVSSPQGRVYYGYTF. The CDR3 nucleotides read TGTGTCAGCAGTCCCCAGGGCAGGGTCTACTATGGCTACACCTTC. The V call is TRBV28, the J call TRBJ1-2, with a weak D call TRBD1 (5 bases). This CDR3 comprises 15 residues. Germline-derived CDR1 and CDR2 are MDHEN and SYDVKM.

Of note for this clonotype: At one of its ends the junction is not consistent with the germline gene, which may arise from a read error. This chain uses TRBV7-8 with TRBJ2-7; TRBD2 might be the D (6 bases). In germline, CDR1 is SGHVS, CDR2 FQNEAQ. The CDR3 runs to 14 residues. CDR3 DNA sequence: TGTGCCAACAGCTCGGCCGGGACTGCCTACGAGCAGTACTTC. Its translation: CANSSAGTAYEQYF.

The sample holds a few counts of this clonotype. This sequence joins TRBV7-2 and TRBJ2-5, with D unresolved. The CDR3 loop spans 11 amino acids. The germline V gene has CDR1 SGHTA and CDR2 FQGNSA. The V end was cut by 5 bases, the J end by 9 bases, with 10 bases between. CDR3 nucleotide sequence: TGTGCCAGCAGCCTCTACGGTGCCCAGTACTTC. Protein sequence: CASSLYGAQYF.

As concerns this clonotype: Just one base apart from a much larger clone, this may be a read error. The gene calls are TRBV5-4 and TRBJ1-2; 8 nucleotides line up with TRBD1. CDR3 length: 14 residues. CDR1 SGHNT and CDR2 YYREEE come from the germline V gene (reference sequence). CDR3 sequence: CASRLDRDAYGYTF. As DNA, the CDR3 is TGTGCCAGCAGGTTGGACAGGGATGCCTATGGCTACACCTTC.

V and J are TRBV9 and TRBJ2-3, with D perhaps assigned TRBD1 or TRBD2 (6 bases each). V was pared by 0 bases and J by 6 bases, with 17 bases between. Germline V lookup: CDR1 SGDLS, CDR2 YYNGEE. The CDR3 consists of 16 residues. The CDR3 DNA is TGTGCCAGCAGCGTAGAGGGGGAGAGGAGGGCGGATACGCAGTATTTT. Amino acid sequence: CASSVEGERRADTQYF.

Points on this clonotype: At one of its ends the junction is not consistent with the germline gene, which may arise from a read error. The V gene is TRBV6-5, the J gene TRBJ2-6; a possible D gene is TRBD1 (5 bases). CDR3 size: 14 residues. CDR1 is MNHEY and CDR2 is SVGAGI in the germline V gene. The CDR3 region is CASTRSSGANDLTF. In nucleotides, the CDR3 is TGTGCCAGCACGAGGAGCTCTGGGGCCAACGACCTGACTTTC.

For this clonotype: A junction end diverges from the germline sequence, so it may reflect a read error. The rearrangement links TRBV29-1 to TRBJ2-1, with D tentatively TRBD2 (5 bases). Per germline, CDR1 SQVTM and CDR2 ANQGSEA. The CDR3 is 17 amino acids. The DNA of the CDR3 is TGCAGCGTTGTTGTCCTAGGCTGGGCGGAGGCCTACAATGAGCGGTTCTTC. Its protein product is CSVVVLGWAEAYNERFF.

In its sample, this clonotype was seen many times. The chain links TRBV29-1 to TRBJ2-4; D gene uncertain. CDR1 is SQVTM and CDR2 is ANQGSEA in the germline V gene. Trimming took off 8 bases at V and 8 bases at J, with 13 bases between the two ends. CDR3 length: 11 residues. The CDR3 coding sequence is TGCAGCACCAAGTCTTCGGACATTCAGTACTTC. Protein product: CSTKSSDIQYF. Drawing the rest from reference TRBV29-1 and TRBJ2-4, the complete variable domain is SAVISQKPSRDICQRGTSLTIQCQVDSQVTMMFWYRQQPGQSLTLIATANQGSEATYESGFVIDKFPISRPNLTFSTLTVSNMSPEDSSIYLCSTKSSDIQYFGAGTRLSVL.

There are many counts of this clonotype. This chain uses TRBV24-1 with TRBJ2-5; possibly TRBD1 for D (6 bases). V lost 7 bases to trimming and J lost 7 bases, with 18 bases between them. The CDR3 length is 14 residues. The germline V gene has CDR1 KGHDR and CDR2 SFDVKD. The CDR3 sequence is CATSESGAGGTQYF. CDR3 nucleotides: TGTGCCACCAGCGAGTCAGGGGCCGGAGGGACCCAGTACTTC.

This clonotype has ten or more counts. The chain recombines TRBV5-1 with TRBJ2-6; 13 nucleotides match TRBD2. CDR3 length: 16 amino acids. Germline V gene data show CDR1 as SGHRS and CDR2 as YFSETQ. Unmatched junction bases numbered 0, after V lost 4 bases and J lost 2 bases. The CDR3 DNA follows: TGCGCCAGCAGCGGACTAGCGGGAGCTGGGGCCAACGTCCTGACTTTC. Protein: CASSGLAGAGANVLTF.

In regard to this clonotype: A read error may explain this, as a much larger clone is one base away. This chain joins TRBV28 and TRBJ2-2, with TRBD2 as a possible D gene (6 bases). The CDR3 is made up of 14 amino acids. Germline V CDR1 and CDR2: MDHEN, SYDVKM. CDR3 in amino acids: CDSILTAGYGELFF. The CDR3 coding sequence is TGTGACAGCATCTTAACAGCGGGTTACGGGGAGCTGTTTTTT.

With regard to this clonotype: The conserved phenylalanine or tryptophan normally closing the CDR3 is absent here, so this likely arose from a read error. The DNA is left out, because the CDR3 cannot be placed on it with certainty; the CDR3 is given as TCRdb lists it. CDR3 protein: CASSKGQRTGPMGS. This chain joins TRBV21-1 and TRBJ2-7; the D call of TRBD1 is as the table states it, not checked on the DNA. TRBV21-1 is given as a pseudogene. From its first to its last residue, the CDR3 has 14 amino acids.